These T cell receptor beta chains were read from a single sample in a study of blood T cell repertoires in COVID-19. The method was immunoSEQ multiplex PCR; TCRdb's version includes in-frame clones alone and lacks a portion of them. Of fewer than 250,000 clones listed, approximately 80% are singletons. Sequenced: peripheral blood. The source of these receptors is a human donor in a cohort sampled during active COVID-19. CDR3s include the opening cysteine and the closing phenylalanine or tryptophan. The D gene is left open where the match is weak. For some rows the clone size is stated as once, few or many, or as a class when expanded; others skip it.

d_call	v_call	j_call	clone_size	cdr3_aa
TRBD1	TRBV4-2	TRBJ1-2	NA	CASSQVRGTGEFYDYGYTF
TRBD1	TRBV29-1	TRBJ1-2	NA	CSAESSTGGFYGYTF
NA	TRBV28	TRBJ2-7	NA	CASTPGGQFYEQYF
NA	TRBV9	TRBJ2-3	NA	CASSNTRVADTQYF
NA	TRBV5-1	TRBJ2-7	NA	CASSPGHSPAEQYF
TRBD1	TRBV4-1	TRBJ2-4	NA	CASSQVGTGVLIQYF
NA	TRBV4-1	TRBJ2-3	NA	CASLTEETSLSDTQYF
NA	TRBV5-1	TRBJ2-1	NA	CASKTYPGQESYNEQFF
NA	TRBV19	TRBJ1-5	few	CASSIVIRESTQHF
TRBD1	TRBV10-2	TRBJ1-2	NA	CASRKSTGTLYGYTF
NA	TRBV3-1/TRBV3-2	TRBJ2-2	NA	CASSQDLVAANTGELFF
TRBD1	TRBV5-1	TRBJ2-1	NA	CASSFGTGGYNEQFF
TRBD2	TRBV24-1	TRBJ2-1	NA	CATSDLGGGVYNEQFF
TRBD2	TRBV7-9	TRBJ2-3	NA	CASNDIDGLAGPWADTQYF
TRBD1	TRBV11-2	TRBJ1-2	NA	CASSFSTGVFDGYTF
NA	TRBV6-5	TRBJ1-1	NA	CASTDLTPGWTEAFF
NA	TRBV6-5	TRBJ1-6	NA	CASVRGNRDSPLHF
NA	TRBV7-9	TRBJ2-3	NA	CASSFGGPLADTQYF
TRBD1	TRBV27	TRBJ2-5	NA	CASRRTGLQETQYF
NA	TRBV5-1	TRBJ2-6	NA	CASSFRPGVGANVLTF
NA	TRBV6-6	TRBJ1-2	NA	CASSYVLGGTYGYTF
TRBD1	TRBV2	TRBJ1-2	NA	CASSVGQAIYGYTF